Sequencing of this T cell receptor (beta chain) was carried out in a study of T cell responses to AZD1222 COVID-19 vaccine. Study-wide findings and caveats: Every sample of the repertoires postdated the peak T cell response.

This table comes from immunoSEQ multiplex PCR, and its TCRdb copy is limited to in-frame clones, with some not included. The sample carries about 80,000 clones, over 75% recorded once. Germline CDR1 LGHDT, CDR2 YNNKEL (reference sequence). CDR3 length: 13 residues. V lost 4 bases and J 5 bases, leaving 11 bases between the germline ends. This clone was seen only once. What it binds is unknown. The sample was peripheral blood, taken 28 days after the second AZD1222 dose. The chain is built from TRBV3-1 (or the pseudogene TRBV3-2) and TRBJ2-5, with D tentatively TRBD2 (6 bases). The clonotype originates from an adult who received the AZD1222 COVID-19 vaccine. The CDR3 loop is CASSLRLEETQYF. DNA of the CDR3: TGTGCCAGCAGCCTTAGACTAGAGGAGACCCAGTACTTC.